This T cell receptor (beta chain) came from a study of T cell responses to AZD1222 COVID-19 vaccine. Broader study findings: After two AZD1222 doses, spike-specific TCR breadth and depth rose versus day 0. Donors, mostly white British, included more females; clonal diversity was possibly underestimated.

V was trimmed by 4 bases and J by 5 bases, leaving 12 bases between them. The CDR3 spans 13 residues. Germline CDR1 reads SNHLY; CDR2 reads FYNNEI. Only in-frame clones appear in the TCRdb table, and some are missing; sequencing was by immunoSEQ multiplex PCR. The sample holds about 97,000 clones; about 87% are singletons and the top ten take approximately 10%. The study pooled second doses at about 4 or about 12 weeks. This clone was seen just once. Its antigen is unidentified. The sequencing here drew on peripheral blood, taken 28 days after the second AZD1222 dose. This clonotype was obtained from an adult who received the AZD1222 COVID-19 vaccine. This sequence joins TRBV2 and TRBJ2-7, with a tentative D call TRBD2 (5 bases). In DNA, the CDR3 is TGTGCCAGCAGTGTTACGACTATGAACGAGCAGTACTTC. Its protein is CASSVTTMNEQYF.